This passage covers 17 T cell receptor beta chains from one sample sequenced in a study of cytomegalovirus exposure and HLA in healthy donors. The study ran its PCR with 60 Vbeta and 13 Jbeta primers. The table came from immunoSEQ multiplex PCR; TCRdb's copy has only in-frame clones and leaves some out. The sample includes more than 250,000 clones, approximately 90% seen only once; the top ten take more than 2%. The sample was PBMCs. These TCRs come from a woman between 18 and 30 years old in good health and CMV-seronegative.

The rearrangement joins TRBV27 to TRBJ1-1; D possibly corresponds to TRBD1 (6 bases). V dropped 2 bases and J dropped 5 bases, with 15 bases sitting between them. Looked up from germline, CDR1 is MNHEY and CDR2 is SMNVEV (reference sequence). This CDR3 contains 15 residues. The CDR3 coding sequence is TGTGCCAGCAGTTTAGAGGGGGAGGGGAGGACTGAAGCTTTCTTT. Residues: CASSLEGEGRTEAFF.

This clone was recorded once. This rearrangement joins TRBV27 to TRBJ1-4; no clear D gene. Per germline, CDR1 MNHEY and CDR2 SMNVEV (reference sequence). Trimming pared 0 bases from V and 5 bases from J, leaving 7 bases between. This CDR3 has 14 residues. The CDR3, as DNA: TGTGCCAGCAGTTTATCATCCCTGAATGAAAAACTGTTTTTT. Its translation: CASSLSSLNEKLFF.

V usage is TRBV7-3 and J usage is TRBJ2-3; 10 bases map to TRBD2. Looked up from germline, CDR1 is SGHTA and CDR2 is FQGTGA. CDR3 length equals 15 residues. V trimming: 5 bases; J trimming: 6 bases; junction bases outside the gene matches: 8. The CDR3 DNA is TGTGCCAGCAGCCCACTAGCGGGATTTCTGGATACGCAGTATTTT. Protein product: CASSPLAGFLDTQYF. Drawing the rest from reference TRBV7-3 and TRBJ2-3, the complete variable domain is GAGVSQTPSNKVTEKGKYVELRCDPISGHTALYWYRQSLGQGPEFLIYFQGTGAADDSGLPNDRFFAVRPEGSVSTLKIQRTERGDSAVYLCASSPLAGFLDTQYFGPGTRLTVL.

V gene TRBV23-1 combines with J gene TRBJ1-1, with D tentatively TRBD1 (5 bases). TRBV23-1 is identified as an open reading frame with a role that is uncertain. There are 15 residues in the CDR3. V was cut by 4 bases and J by 3 bases, with 15 bases left in between. In DNA form, the CDR3 reads TGCGCCAGCAGTCGTTGGGAGGGGACGGACACTGAAGCTTTCTTT. It specifies CASSRWEGTDTEAFF.

This chain joins TRBV7-6 and TRBJ2-5, with D possibly TRBD1 on 5 matching bases. The length of the CDR3 is 14 residues. Trimming shortened V by 1 base and J by 2 bases, and 8 bases separated the two germline ends. The V gene's germline CDR1 is SGHVS and CDR2 FNYEAQ. The CDR3 sequence is CASSLGNRQETQYF. Written as DNA, the CDR3 is TGTGCCAGCAGCTTAGGTAACAGGCAAGAGACCCAGTACTTC. Full variable domain (outside the CDR3, taken from reference TRBV7-6 and TRBJ2-5): GAGVSQSPRYKVTKRGQDVALRCDPISGHVSLYWYRQALGQGPEFLTYFNYEAQQDKSGLPNDRFSAERPEGSISTLTIQRTEQRDSAMYRCASSLGNRQETQYFGPGTRLLVL.

The gene calls are TRBV2 and TRBJ2-3, with TRBD1 matching 10 bases. After removal of 6 bases from V and 5 bases from J, the junction contained 2 bases not matched to a gene. Germline V gene sequence: CDR1 SNHLY, CDR2 FYNNEI. CDR3 length: 13 residues. The CDR3, as DNA: TGTGCCAGCAGCCGGGACAGGGGAGATACGCAGTATTTT. Residues: CASSRDRGDTQYF.

The genes are TRBV29-1 and TRBJ1-1; TRBD1 aligns across 8 bases. The ends lost 5 bases at V and 4 bases at J; junction bases unmatched: 9. This CDR3 region has 14 residues. Germline V gene lookup returns CDR1 SQVTM and CDR2 ANQGSEA. The CDR3 DNA is TGCAGCGTTCGCCCAACAGGGACAGGCACTGAAGCTTTCTTT. It is translated as CSVRPTGTGTEAFF.

J is TRBJ1-2 and V is TRBV9; D gene unclear. The CDR3 is made up of 14 amino acids. V lost 3 bases to trimming and J lost 2 bases, with 11 bases between them. Germline V gene sequence: CDR1 SGDLS, CDR2 YYNGEE. This CDR3 is CASSARVFNYGYTF. Here the CDR3 DNA reads TGTGCCAGCAGCGCCCGGGTCTTCAACTATGGCTACACCTTC.

This chain joins TRBV4-2 and TRBJ2-3, with a weak D call TRBD1 (5 bases). There are 15 residues in the CDR3. V lost 4 bases, J lost 6 bases, and 17 bases lay in between. Germline CDR1 and CDR2: LGHNA and YNFKEQ. As DNA, the CDR3 is TGTGCCAGCAGCCGAGAAGGGGATCCGAGGGATACGCAGTATTTT. Its translation is CASSREGDPRDTQYF.

The chain combines TRBV2 with TRBJ2-7, with TRBD1 as a possible D gene (6 bases). Germline-derived CDR1 and CDR2 are SNHLY and FYNNEI. This CDR3 is built from 11 residues. V was pared by 5 bases and J by 4 bases, with 6 bases between. CDR3 in amino acids: CASSQGYEQYF. In DNA, the CDR3 is TGTGCCAGCAGTCAGGGGTACGAGCAGTACTTC.

This clone was counted once. CDR3 region: CASSSAGSSYNEQFF. The CDR3 bases are TGCGCCAGCAGCTCAGCGGGGAGCTCCTACAATGAGCAGTTCTTC. The rearrangement links TRBV5-1 to TRBJ2-1; 7 positions match TRBD2. The CDR3 sequence is 15 residues long. Germline CDR1 reads SGHRS; CDR2 reads YFSETQ. Losses at the gene ends were 3 bases for V and 0 bases for J; bases not matched to a gene: 3.

V usage is TRBV7-9 and J usage is TRBJ2-3, with 14 bases matching TRBD2. This CDR3 has 17 residues. With 3 bases clipped from V and 6 bases from J, the junction kept 8 bases outside the gene matches. Germline lookup yields CDR1 SEHNR and CDR2 FQNEAQ (reference sequence). This CDR3 is CASSFGTSGGRFDTQYF. The CDR3 nucleotides are TGTGCCAGCAGCTTCGGGACTAGCGGGGGAAGGTTTGATACGCAGTATTTT.

The V gene is TRBV10-3, the J gene TRBJ2-7, with 8 bases lining up with TRBD2. Trimming removed 3 bases from V and 3 bases from J; junction bases left unmatched: 4. The CDR3 loop spans 14 amino acids. Germline V CDR1 and CDR2: ENHRY, SYGVKD. The DNA of the CDR3 is TGTGCCATCAGTGAAATCGGGGGGGGCTACGAGCAGTACTTC. It specifies CAISEIGGGYEQYF.

This chain joins TRBV7-2 and TRBJ1-2; D gene ambiguous. Deletions cut 1 base from V and 0 bases from J, with 9 bases between. The CDR3 is made up of 15 amino acids. Germline V lookup: CDR1 SGHTA, CDR2 FQGNSA. The CDR3: CASSLDSLTNYGYTF. The CDR3 coding sequence is TGTGCCAGCAGCTTAGACAGCCTTACTAACTATGGCTACACCTTC.

This clone was detected only once. The chain joins TRBV10-2 to TRBJ2-5, with 13 bases fitting TRBD2. CDR1 is WSHSY and CDR2 is SAAADI in the germline V gene. V lost 7 bases, J lost 2 bases, and 4 bases stayed unmatched. There are 15 residues in the CDR3. CDR3 nucleotide sequence: TGCGCCAGCACAAGGACTAGCGGGAGTCAAGAGACCCAGTACTTC. Translation: CASTRTSGSQETQYF.

This sequence joins TRBV4-1 and TRBJ1-4; 9 bases map to TRBD1. The V segment lost 5 bases and the J segment 5 bases; nucleotides outside the gene matches: 9. Germline V lookup: CDR1 MGHRA, CDR2 YSYEKL. The CDR3 has 16 amino acids. The CDR3 reads CASSAFRGTGNEKLFF. CDR3 bases: TGCGCCAGCAGCGCCTTTCGGGGGACAGGGAATGAAAAACTGTTTTTT.

The J gene is TRBJ2-7, the V gene TRBV9; no reliable D call. Trimming took off 3 bases at V and 4 bases at J, with 17 bases between the two ends. CDR3 length equals 15 residues. CDR1 and CDR2 from the germline V gene are SGDLS and YYNGEE. As DNA, the CDR3 is TGTGCCAGCAGCGCCTCAGGAACCCTTGGGTACGAGCAGTACTTC. Translated: CASSASGTLGYEQYF.